Following are 18 T cell receptor beta chains from one sample sequenced in a study of shared clonotypes between healthy human individuals. The repertoire was sequenced with immunoSEQ multiplex PCR; TCRdb's copy has only in-frame clones and lacks some. Here the sample spans around 720,000 clones, about 80% being singletons. The sequenced material came from memory CD4+ T cells sorted from blood. Subset of the sample: CD45RA-negative fraction. The receptors here all came from a woman aged 30 to 39 in good health.

The rearrangement joins TRBV25-1 to TRBJ1-4; no definite D call. This CDR3 comprises 15 residues. CDR1 is MGHDK and CDR2 is SYGVNS in the germline V gene. Trimming removed 3 bases at V and 2 bases at J, with 10 bases between. CDR3 DNA: TGTGCCAGCAGTGACGGGATGCAGACTAATGAAAAACTGTTTTTT. It translates to CASSDGMQTNEKLFF.

In its sample, this clone was seen once. The chain uses TRBV11-1 and TRBJ2-3, with 12 bases matching TRBD2. Germline lookup yields CDR1 SGHAT and CDR2 FQDESV (reference sequence). CDR3 length: 15 amino acids. Unmatched junction bases numbered 5, after V lost 6 bases and J lost 4 bases. The CDR3 DNA reads TGTGCCAGCAGTTCTAGCGGGAGGGGCCCAGATACGCAGTATTTT. Residues: CASSSSGRGPDTQYF. The complete variable domain, with remaining parts taken from reference TRBV11-1 and TRBJ2-3, reads EAEVAQSPRYKITEKSQAVAFWCDPISGHATLYWYRQILGQGPELLVQFQDESVVDDSQLPKDRFSAERLKGVDSTLKIQPAELGDSAMYLCASSSSGRGPDTQYFGPGTRLTVL.

The chain has TRBV29-1 and TRBJ1-2; tentatively, D is TRBD1 (5 bases). Germline CDR1 and CDR2: SQVTM and ANQGSEA. CDR3 length: 14 amino acids. Trimming shortened V by 2 bases and J by 10 bases, and 20 bases separated the two germline ends. The CDR3 DNA is TGCAGCGTTGAAATCCATACGACAGTAGGGGACTACACCTTC. It codes for CSVEIHTTVGDYTF.

This clone was seen repeatedly, ten times or more. The V and J genes are TRBV5-1 and TRBJ1-5, with TRBD1 as a possible D gene (5 bases). CDR1 is SGHRS and CDR2 is YFSETQ in the germline V gene. The CDR3 is 13 residues long. The V gene lost 0 bases and the J gene lost 6 bases, with 7 bases spanning the gap. The chain's CDR3 is CASSLDRSQPQHF. As DNA, the CDR3 is TGCGCCAGCAGCTTGGACAGGAGTCAGCCCCAGCATTTT.

This chain connects TRBV27 to TRBJ2-3; 12 bases align to TRBD1. This CDR3 has 17 amino acids. V was pared by 6 bases and J by 4 bases, with 11 bases of the junction left unmatched. Germline CDR1 reads MNHEY; CDR2 reads SMNVEV (reference sequence). The CDR3 is CASRGQGAFVSADTQYF. The CDR3 nucleotides are TGTGCCAGCAGGGGACAGGGGGCTTTTGTTTCCGCAGATACGCAGTATTTT.

This chain uses TRBV28 with TRBJ2-7; D is ambiguous. Trimming removed 4 bases at V and 0 bases at J, with 10 bases between. CDR1 is MDHEN, CDR2 SYDVKM, per germline. CDR3 length: 14 amino acids. This CDR3 is CASSYSVSSYEQYF. The CDR3 DNA is TGTGCCAGCAGTTATTCGGTCAGCTCCTACGAGCAGTACTTC.

The chain joins TRBV6-4 to TRBJ1-2, with 9 bases fitting TRBD1. CDR3 length: 13 amino acids. J was trimmed by 6 bases and V by 6 bases; bases with no gene match: 5. Per germline, CDR1 MRHNA and CDR2 SNTAGT. Here the CDR3 reads CASRGTGIDGYTF. As DNA, the CDR3 is TGTGCCAGCAGGGGGACAGGGATCGATGGCTACACCTTC.

V and J are TRBV4-1 and TRBJ2-7; 8 nucleotides align to TRBD2. This CDR3 contains 15 residues. Germline CDR1 is MGHRA and CDR2 is YSYEKL. After removal of 1 base from V and 4 bases from J, the junction contained 6 bases not matched to a gene. This CDR3 reads CASSQGTSGLYEQYF. Here the CDR3 DNA reads TGCGCCAGCAGCCAAGGAACTAGCGGCCTTTACGAGCAGTACTTC.

This sequence joins TRBV6-5 and TRBJ2-3; D is possibly TRBD1 or TRBD2 (5 bases each). The CDR3 length is 15 residues. Trimming took 5 bases from V and 6 from J, leaving 18 bases between them. Germline V gene data show CDR1 as MNHEY and CDR2 as SVGAGI. In nucleotides, the CDR3 is TGTGCCAGCAGTCCCCAGTTGGGGGAAGGGGATACGCAGTATTTT. Translated, it gives CASSPQLGEGDTQYF.

The J gene is TRBJ1-4, the V gene TRBV28, with D maybe TRBD1 (6 bases). V dropped 7 bases and J dropped 4 bases, with 13 bases sitting between them. The germline V gene encodes CDR1 MDHEN and CDR2 SYDVKM. This CDR3 region has 14 residues. In DNA, the CDR3 is TGTGCCAGCATCCAAGGGGGTGGTAATGAAAAACTGTTTTTT. Translating gives CASIQGGGNEKLFF.

The chain uses TRBV11-2 and TRBJ2-3, with 11 positions matching TRBD1. CDR1 and CDR2 from the germline V gene are SGHAT and FQNNGV. The ends lost 1 base at V and 2 bases at J; junction bases unmatched: 5. This CDR3 is built from 17 residues. The CDR3 loop is CASSLGGQGGPTDTQYF. The CDR3 nucleotides are TGTGCCAGCAGCTTAGGGGGACAGGGGGGCCCCACAGATACGCAGTATTTT.

The gene calls are TRBV4-1 and TRBJ1-4; D is undetermined. Germline assignment: CDR1 MGHRA and CDR2 YSYEKL. The CDR3 sequence is 15 residues long. V lost 1 base, J lost 5 bases, and 11 bases lay in between. CDR3 nucleotide sequence: TGCGCCAGCAGCCAAGTCGGGTCGGGGAATGAAAAACTGTTTTTT. This encodes CASSQVGSGNEKLFF.

This clone was seen just once. The chain couples TRBV13 to TRBJ1-5; no firm D call. This CDR3 comprises 14 residues. Germline V gene lookup returns CDR1 PRHDT and CDR2 FYEKMQ (reference sequence). Trimming pared 0 bases from V and 2 bases from J, leaving 5 bases between. The CDR3 nucleotides are TGTGCCAGCAGCTTAGGAGGAGGCAATCAGCCCCAGCATTTT. Its translation is CASSLGGGNQPQHF. Filled out from reference TRBV13 and TRBJ1-5, the complete variable domain reads AAGVIQSPRHLIKEKRETATLKCYPIPRHDTVYWYQQGPGQDPQFLISFYEKMQSDKGSIPDRFSAQQFSDYHSELNMSSLELGDSALYFCASSLGGGNQPQHFGDGTRLSIL.

The rearrangement uses TRBV5-4 and TRBJ2-7; D remains ambiguous. This CDR3 contains 14 residues. V lost 5 bases and J lost 2, with 14 bases in between. CDR1 is SGHNT and CDR2 is YYREEE in the germline V gene (reference sequence). The CDR3 here is CASRRTPATYEQYF. The CDR3 DNA follows: TGTGCCAGCAGACGAACCCCAGCAACCTACGAGCAGTACTTC. The full variable domain, with the rest looked up from reference TRBV5-4 and TRBJ2-7, is ETGVTQSPTHLIKTRGQQVTLRCSSQSGHNTVSWYQQALGQGPQFIFQYYREEENGRGNFPPRFSGLQFPNYSSELNVNALELDDSALYLCASRRTPATYEQYFGPGTRLTVT.

The gene calls are TRBV6-1 and TRBJ1-3; no clear D gene. V was shortened by 8 bases and J by 0 bases, with 8 bases between the two germline ends. The CDR3 extends over 13 amino acids. Germline CDR1 is MNHNS and CDR2 is SASEGT. In DNA form, the CDR3 reads TGTGCCAGCGTGGATAGCTCTGGAAACACCATATATTTT. Its translation: CASVDSSGNTIYF.

This chain uses TRBV29-1 with TRBJ1-2; D gene unclear. Germline CDR1 and CDR2: SQVTM and ANQGSEA. The CDR3 sequence is 12 residues long. Trimming stripped 2 bases from V and 8 bases from J, with 12 bases between. The CDR3 coding sequence is TGCAGCGTTGAACCAGTGTCGGGCGGCTACACCTTC. Its translation is CSVEPVSGGYTF.

Concerning this clone: The same CDR3 arises from other DNA sequences in this sample as well. CDR3 sequence: CASSERGANYGYTF. Written as DNA, the CDR3 is TGTGCCAGCAGTGAGCGGGGGGCGAATTATGGCTACACCTTC. V gene TRBV2 combines with J gene TRBJ1-2, with D perhaps TRBD1 (6 bases). The CDR3 covers 14 residues. The ends were cut back, 3 bases at V and 5 bases at J, with 13 bases in the middle. Germline lookup yields CDR1 SNHLY and CDR2 FYNNEI.

On this clone itself: The same CDR3 can be traced to other DNA sequences in this sample. This rearrangement joins TRBV6-5 to TRBJ2-3; perhaps TRBD2 as D (7 bases). Germline lookup yields CDR1 MNHEY and CDR2 SVGAGI. CDR3 length: 14 amino acids. V was trimmed by 6 bases and J by 1 base, leaving 11 bases between them. CDR3 coding DNA: TGTGCCAGCAGGGCGGGGGCGGGCACAGATACGCAGTATTTT. Protein product: CASRAGAGTDTQYF.